A single sample gave rise to the 9 T cell receptor beta chains below, sequenced in a study of vaccination effects on CD4 cells after COVID-19. Their antigen targets remain unknown. Assay: immunoSEQ multiplex PCR; the TCRdb copy retains only in-frame clones and omits some. The repertoire holds 65,000 or so clones, with about 72% as singletons. Ahead of sequencing, the ViraFEST assay grew antigen-specific CD4+ T cells using viral peptide pools. The culture ran for approximately nine days before CD4+ T cells were isolated. Nucleocapsid antibodies were negative in the vaccine recipients, who had never had SARS-CoV-2 infection. This specimen was CD4+ T cells from PBMCs cultured with HCoV-NL63 spike peptides, taken before COVID-19 vaccination. All receptors derive from a human donor who received a COVID-19 vaccine.

The chain carries TRBV9 and TRBJ2-2; maybe TRBD2 (5 bases). The length of the CDR3 is 17 residues. Germline V CDR1 and CDR2: SGDLS, YYNGEE. V lost 4 bases, J lost 0 bases, and 16 bases lay in between. In DNA, the CDR3 is TGTGCCAGCAGCCCTATGGGAGTAGCGTCGAACACCGGGGAGCTGTTTTTT. Protein sequence: CASSPMGVASNTGELFF.

This clone has a handful of counts. V usage is TRBV5-1 and J usage is TRBJ1-1; no firm D call. From germline, CDR1 is SGHRS and CDR2 YFSETQ. The germline V and J ends were trimmed by 2 bases and 1 base, with 12 bases remaining between them. CDR3 length: 15 amino acids. CDR3 nucleotide sequence: TGCGCCAGCAGCTTTAGCGGGGTGGGGAACACTGAAGCTTTCTTT. Amino acids: CASSFSGVGNTEAFF.

The J gene is TRBJ1-4, the V gene TRBV28; maybe TRBD1 (5 bases). Trimming pared 3 bases from V and 7 bases from J, leaving 15 bases between. The CDR3 covers 15 residues. CDR1 MDHEN and CDR2 SYDVKM come from the germline V gene. The CDR3 bases are TGTGCCAGCAGTTTGCTCGGGGCTGAGGGTGAAAAACTGTTTTTT. It translates to CASSLLGAEGEKLFF.

V is TRBV6-5 and J is TRBJ1-5; D unresolved. CDR1 is MNHEY and CDR2 is SVGAGI in the germline V gene. There are 14 residues in the CDR3. Trimming cost V 6 bases and J 3 bases, with 12 bases left between them. CDR3 bases: TGTGCCAGCAGGGCTGGCACCCTCAATCAGCCCCAGCATTTT. This gives the protein CASRAGTLNQPQHF.

This clone was detected a few times. V gene TRBV12-3 or TRBV12-4 combines with J gene TRBJ1-2; 7 bases agree with TRBD1. V shed 6 bases and J 4 bases; nucleotides not matched to a gene: 2. The CDR3 sequence is 12 residues long. CDR3 coding DNA: TGTGCCAGCAGGAGACAGGGCTATGGCTACACCTTC. This codes for CASRRQGYGYTF.

The rearrangement joins TRBV6-5 to TRBJ1-1; unclear D gene. The CDR3 runs to 13 residues. With 7 bases removed from V and 2 bases from J, the gap between germline ends came to 11 bases. CDR1 MNHEY and CDR2 SVGAGI come from the germline V gene. The CDR3 here is CASKGQPNTEAFF. The CDR3 region has the DNA TGTGCCAGCAAAGGGCAGCCAAACACTGAAGCTTTCTTT.

The chain links TRBV9 to TRBJ1-3; D perhaps matches TRBD1 (5 bases). This CDR3 is 16 amino acids long. Per germline, CDR1 SGDLS and CDR2 YYNGEE. The V end was cut by 2 bases, the J end by 0 bases, with 12 bases between. The CDR3 nucleotides are TGTGCCAGCAGCGTGGGGCAGGGTTACTCTGGAAACACCATATATTTT. Translated, it gives CASSVGQGYSGNTIYF.

This clone came up once. The chain uses TRBV5-5 and TRBJ2-3; tentatively, D is TRBD1 (6 bases). This CDR3 spans 15 amino acids. The germline V and J ends were trimmed by 5 bases and 6 bases, with 19 bases remaining between them. CDR1 and CDR2 (germline): SGHKS, YYEKEE (reference sequence). This chain's CDR3 is CASRLGGRSRDTQYF. CDR3 nucleotides: TGTGCCAGCAGATTAGGGGGTAGAAGCAGGGATACGCAGTATTTT. Looking up the rest from reference TRBV5-5 and TRBJ2-3 gives the full variable domain: DAGVTQSPTHLIKTRGQQVTLRCSPISGHKSVSWYQQVLGQGPQFIFQYYEKEERGRGNFPDRFSARQFPNYSSELNVNALLLGDSALYLCASRLGGRSRDTQYFGPGTRLTVL.

This sequence joins TRBV2 and TRBJ2-3, with a weak D call TRBD1 (6 bases). This CDR3 contains 15 residues. CDR1 is SNHLY and CDR2 is FYNNEI in the germline V gene. The V end was cut by 6 bases, the J end by 1 base, with 14 bases between. CDR3 loop: CASRMGRGGTDTQYF. Here the CDR3 DNA reads TGTGCCAGCAGGATGGGCAGGGGTGGCACAGATACGCAGTATTTT. The full variable domain, in which reference TRBV2 and TRBJ2-3 provide the parts outside the CDR3, is EPEVTQTPSHQVTQMGQEVILRCVPISNHLYFYWYRQILGQKVEFLVSFYNNEISEKSEIFDDQFSVERPDGSNFTLKIRSTKLEDSAMYFCASRMGRGGTDTQYFGPGTRLTVL.